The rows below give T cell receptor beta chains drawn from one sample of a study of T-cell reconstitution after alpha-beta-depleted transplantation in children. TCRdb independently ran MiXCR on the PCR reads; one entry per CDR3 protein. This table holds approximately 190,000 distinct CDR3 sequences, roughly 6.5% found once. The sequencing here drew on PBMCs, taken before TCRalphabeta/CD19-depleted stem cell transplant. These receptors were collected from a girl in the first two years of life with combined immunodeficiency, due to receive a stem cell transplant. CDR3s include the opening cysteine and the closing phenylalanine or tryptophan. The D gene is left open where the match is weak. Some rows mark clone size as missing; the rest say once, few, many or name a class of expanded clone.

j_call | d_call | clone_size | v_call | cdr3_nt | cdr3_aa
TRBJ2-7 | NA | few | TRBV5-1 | TGCGCCAGCAGCTTCGGCCAGAGTTTAGGCTACGAGCAGTACTTC | CASSFGQSLGYEQYF
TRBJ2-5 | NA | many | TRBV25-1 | TGTGCCAGCAGTGTGGGGGCGCGGGAGACCCAGTACTTC | CASSVGARETQYF
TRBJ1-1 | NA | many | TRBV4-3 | TGCGCCAGCAGCCAAGAGAGCCCAGCTGAAGCTTTCTTT | CASSQESPAEAFF
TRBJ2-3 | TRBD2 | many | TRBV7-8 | TGTGCCAGCAGCCGTGGCCCGGGACTAAAGGCTTCAGATACGCAGTATTTT | CASSRGPGLKASDTQYF
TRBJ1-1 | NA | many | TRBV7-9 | TGTGCCAGCAGCTCCGGGAAGCACATCACCGTGAACACTGAAGCTTTCTTT | CASSSGKHITVNTEAFF
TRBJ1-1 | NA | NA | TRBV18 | TGTGCCAGCTCACCGAACAGGGTTCAAAACACTGAAGCTTTCTTT | CASSPNRVQNTEAFF
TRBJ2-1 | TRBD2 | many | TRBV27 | TGTGCCAGCAGTTTTTTTGGCGGGAGGGCCTTGGATGAGCAGTTCTTC | CASSFFGGRALDEQFF
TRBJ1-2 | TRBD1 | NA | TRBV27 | TGTGCCAGCAGCCCCCAGGGACAGGGGAATGGCTACACCTTC | CASSPQGQGNGYTF
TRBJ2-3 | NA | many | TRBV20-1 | TGCAGTGCTAGCGAGGGAACAGATACGCAGTATTTT | CSASEGTDTQYF
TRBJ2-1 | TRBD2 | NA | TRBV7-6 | TGTGCCACTGGGAGGGGTCCTACAGCCTTTTACAATGAGCAGTTCTTC | CATGRGPTAFYNEQFF
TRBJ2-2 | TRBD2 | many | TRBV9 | TGTGCCAGCAGCCGCCAAACCGGGGGGGCGACCGGGGAGCTGTTTTTT | CASSRQTGGATGELFF
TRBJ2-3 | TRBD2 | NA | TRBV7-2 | TGTGCCAGCAGCTTTCCATCTTCCCGAGAGCGGGGAGAGGGTACGCAGTATTTT | CASSFPSSRERGEGTQYF
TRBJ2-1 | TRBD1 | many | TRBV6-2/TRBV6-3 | TGTGCCAGCAGTTACTTTTCCCTCGGACAGGGCAATGAGCAGTTCTTC | CASSYFSLGQGNEQFF
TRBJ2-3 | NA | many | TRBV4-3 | TGCGCCAGCAGCCAAGGCCACAACACAGATACGCAGTATTTT | CASSQGHNTDTQYF
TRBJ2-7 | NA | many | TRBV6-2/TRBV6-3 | TGTGCCAGCAGTTGGAGCTTCCGTGTAGCCTTGGGGCACGAGCAGTACTTC | CASSWSFRVALGHEQYF
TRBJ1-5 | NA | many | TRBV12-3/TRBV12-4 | TGTGCCAGCAGTTTGGGAAGAACCGTTTATCAGCCCCAGCATTTT | CASSLGRTVYQPQHF
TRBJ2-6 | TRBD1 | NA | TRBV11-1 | TGTGCCAGCAGCCCACGGGACAGATCCCGCTCTGGGGCCAACGTCCTGACTTTC | CASSPRDRSRSGANVLTF
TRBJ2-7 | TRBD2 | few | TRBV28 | TGTGCCAGCAGCCCCGGACTAGCGGGGGGGATATACGAGCAGTACTTC | CASSPGLAGGIYEQYF
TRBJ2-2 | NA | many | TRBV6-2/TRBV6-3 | TGTGCCAGCAGTTTCAGCTCCGGGGAGCTGTTTTTT | CASSFSSGELFF
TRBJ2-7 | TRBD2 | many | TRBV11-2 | TGTGCCAGCAGCCAACTAGCGGGGGGACCCTCCTACGAGCAGTACTTC | CASSQLAGGPSYEQYF
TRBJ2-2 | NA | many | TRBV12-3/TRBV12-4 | TGTGCCAGCAGTTCCCTCGGGGCGGGGGCCTTCACCGGGGAGCTGTTTTTT | CASSSLGAGAFTGELFF
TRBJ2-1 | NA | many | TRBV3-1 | TGTGCCAGCAGCCAAGTTACAGACCCCTACAATGAGCAGTTCTTC | CASSQVTDPYNEQFF
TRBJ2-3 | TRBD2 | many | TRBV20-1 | TGCAGTGCTAGAGGAGGGATTACTAGCGGGAGCCCCGATACGCAGTATTTT | CSARGGITSGSPDTQYF
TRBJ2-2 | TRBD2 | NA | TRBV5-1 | TGCGCCAGCAGCTATGGACTAGCGGGTGATGGCGGGGAGCTGTTTTTT | CASSYGLAGDGGELFF
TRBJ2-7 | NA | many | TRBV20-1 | TGCAGTGCAAGGGACTGGGGCTCCTACGAGCAGTACTTC | CSARDWGSYEQYF
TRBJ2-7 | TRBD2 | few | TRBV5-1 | TGCGCCAGCAGCTTGGGGCCTGGGGGGGTTGGCTACGAGCAGTACTTC | CASSLGPGGVGYEQYF
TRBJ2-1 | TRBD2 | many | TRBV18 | TGTGCCAGCTCCCCCGGGACTAGGGTCTCCTACAATGAGCAGTTCTTC | CASSPGTRVSYNEQFF
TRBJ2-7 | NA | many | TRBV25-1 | TGTGCCAGCAGTGAATGGGGGACCAGACCCTACGAGCAGTACTTC | CASSEWGTRPYEQYF